The T cell receptor beta chain under discussion was sequenced for a study of T cell responses to AZD1222 COVID-19 vaccine. Study-wide context: Pooled together were second doses at about 4 or about 12 weeks. Findings and caveats of the study: Per reports, nearly half of all spike-specific TCRs target regions that are unmutated in variants. At 160-218 and 743-854, vaccine-associated CD4 TCRs were dominant, and they spanned spike. Donors were chiefly white British, with a greater number of females, and clonal diversity was perhaps underestimated.

Sequencing used immunoSEQ multiplex PCR; TCRdb keeps in-frame clones, though not all of them. Seen here are approximately 94,000 clones, about 83% observed once, and the top ten hold more than 15%. Comment on this clone: Its antigen is unknown.

V shed 1 base, J shed 3 bases, and the junction held 2 bases outside the gene matches. Germline loops: CDR1 MGHRA, CDR2 YSYEKL. CDR3 length equals 15 residues. The material sequenced was peripheral blood, taken on day 0 of AZD1222 vaccination. The source of this sequence is an adult in good health. The chain is built from TRBV4-1 and TRBJ1-2; 10 nucleotides line up with TRBD1. CDR3 DNA: TGCGCCAGCAGCCAAGGGACAGGGGGGCACTATGGCTACACCTTC. Residues: CASSQGTGGHYGYTF.